These T cell receptor beta chains were read from a single sample in a study of T cell responses to AZD1222 COVID-19 vaccine. The repertoire was sequenced with immunoSEQ multiplex PCR; TCRdb's copy has only in-frame clones and lacks some. The table lists tens of thousands of clones, roughly 90% of them singletons. The input for sequencing was peripheral blood, taken 28 days after the second AZD1222 dose. These receptors were collected from an adult who received the AZD1222 COVID-19 vaccine. Each CDR3 is given with its conserved first and last residue. A D gene is named only where the DNA matches it firmly. Clone size, where shown, is once, few, many, or a class for clones that have expanded.

D gene	clone size	V gene	J gene	CDR3 DNA	CDR3 protein
.	.	TRBV2	TRBJ1-5	TGTGCCAGCAGAGGATCGGGCAGCCCGAGGATTAATCAGCCCCAGCATTTT	CASRGSGSPRINQPQHF
.	.	TRBV6-5	TRBJ1-5	TGTGCCAGCATCTGGGGAGTGGGCAATCAGCCCCAGCATTTT	CASIWGVGNQPQHF
TRBD1	.	TRBV2	TRBJ2-1	TGTGCCAGCCGGCAGGGGGTGTACAATGAGCAGTTCTTC	CASRQGVYNEQFF
TRBD2	.	TRBV4-3	TRBJ2-1	TGCGCCAGCAGCCAATTGGCGGGAGTTTACAATGAGCAGTTCTTC	CASSQLAGVYNEQFF
.	.	TRBV21-1	TRBJ1-4	TGTGCCAGCAGCAAACCGAGCTCCAGGGCCCCAACTAATGAAAAACTGTTTTTT	CASSKPSSRAPTNEKLFF
TRBD1	once	TRBV30	TRBJ1-2	TGTGCCTGGAGTGTCGGGGACAGGGTGGGAGGCTACACCTTC	CAWSVGDRVGGYTF
.	.	TRBV9	TRBJ2-3	TGTGCCAGCAGCGGCAATAGTGGGGCAGATACGCAGTATTTT	CASSGNSGADTQYF
TRBD1	.	TRBV6-2/TRBV6-3	TRBJ2-2	TGTGCCAGCAGTTACAGGACAGGGGCTAGTCCGAGGAACACCGGGGAGCTGTTTTTT	CASSYRTGASPRNTGELFF
.	.	TRBV6-5	TRBJ1-4	TGTGCCAGCAGTTACGAGGGGGAAAAACTGTTTTTT	CASSYEGEKLFF
TRBD2	.	TRBV14	TRBJ2-3	TGTGCCAGCAGCCGACGGTTGGAAGCGGGAGGCCGTGGTGCTACGCAGTATTTT	CASSRRLEAGGRGATQYF
.	.	TRBV29-1	TRBJ1-2	TGCAGCGTTGAAAGGTCTTCCGGCTACACCTTC	CSVERSSGYTF
.	.	TRBV2	TRBJ1-2	TGTGCCAGCAGTGTGTCCAGGGGTAACTATGGCTACACCTTC	CASSVSRGNYGYTF
TRBD1	.	TRBV29-1	TRBJ2-7	TGCAGCGTAAGACAGGGATCCGACGAGCAGTACTTC	CSVRQGSDEQYF
.	.	TRBV5-1	TRBJ2-2	TGCGCCAGCAGCTCTCGGCGGACTACCCAGAACACCGGGGAGCTGTTTTTT	CASSSRRTTQNTGELFF
.	.	TRBV30	TRBJ2-7	TGTGCCCGGACACAGGGAAACGAGCAGTACTTC	CARTQGNEQYF
.	.	TRBV20-1	TRBJ2-2	TGCAGTGCTAGTCCCGTTTATACCGGGGAGCTGTTTTTT	CSASPVYTGELFF
TRBD2	once	TRBV27	TRBJ2-3	TGTGCCAGCAGTTTAAGGCCCGGGGGGAGTTATACAGATACGCAGTATTTT	CASSLRPGGSYTDTQYF
.	.	TRBV6-1	TRBJ1-5	TGTGCCAGCAGTGACAGGGGTATATTCAGCAATCAGCCCCAGCATTTT	CASSDRGIFSNQPQHF
.	once	TRBV4-1	TRBJ1-1	TGCGCCAGCAGCCAACGACCGACCGGGGGGGACACTGAAGCTTTCTTT	CASSQRPTGGDTEAFF
TRBD2	.	TRBV19	TRBJ2-1	TGTGCCAGTAGGAATCCCTCCGGGACTAGCGCCTACAATGAGCAGTTCTTC	CASRNPSGTSAYNEQFF
TRBD2	once	TRBV27	TRBJ2-7	TGTGCCAGCAGTTCCTGGGAGGGGAGGGCCTACGAGCAGTACTTC	CASSSWEGRAYEQYF
.	once	TRBV5-6	TRBJ2-5	TGTGCCAGCAGCTTGGCCTGGCTAGTTGGGGAACAAGAGACCCAGTACTTC	CASSLAWLVGEQETQYF
.	.	TRBV28	TRBJ2-7	TGTGCCAGCAGGGGGACGGGGCCCTCCTACGAGCAGTACTTC	CASRGTGPSYEQYF
.	.	TRBV5-1	TRBJ2-7	TGCGCCAGCAGCTTGGTCTTTGGGCAGGGACTGCACGAGCAGTACTTC	CASSLVFGQGLHEQYF
.	once	TRBV20-1	TRBJ2-7	TGCAGTGCTAGTGCGGGAACCCCCGGCTACTACGAGCAGTACTTC	CSASAGTPGYYEQYF
.	.	TRBV27	TRBJ1-5	TGTGCCAGCAGTCCCTCCCGGGATCAGCCCCAGCATTTT	CASSPSRDQPQHF
TRBD2	once	TRBV4-1	TRBJ2-5	TGCGCCAGCAGCCAAGTTGGACTAGTTTATGAGACCCAGTACTTC	CASSQVGLVYETQYF
TRBD1	.	TRBV6-5	TRBJ1-2	TGTGCCAGCACCAAAAACAGGGGTACTGGCTACACCTTC	CASTKNRGTGYTF
TRBD1	.	TRBV12-3/TRBV12-4	TRBJ1-2	TGTGCCAGCAGATCGGACAGGGGTGATGGCTACACCTTC	CASRSDRGDGYTF
.	.	TRBV19	TRBJ2-1	TGTGCCAGTAGTATCCAAAGCTCCTACAATGAGCAGTTCTTC	CASSIQSSYNEQFF
.	once	TRBV6-5	TRBJ2-4	TGTGCCAGCAGCCCCGGGACAGCCAAAAACATTCAGTACTTC	CASSPGTAKNIQYF
.	.	TRBV7-9	TRBJ1-2	TGTGCCAGCAGCTTAGCGCGCCAGGGGCTGACGGGCTACACCTTC	CASSLARQGLTGYTF
.	few	TRBV7-2	TRBJ1-5	TGTGCCAGCAGCTTAGCGTTTCGGCAACAGCCCCAGCATTTT	CASSLAFRQQPQHF
TRBD2	.	TRBV24-1	TRBJ2-7	TGTGCCACCAGTGACTCATCCCTCGCCGGGACTAGCGGGAGAGGGGTTGGGGAGCAGTACTTC	CATSDSSLAGTSGRGVGEQYF
TRBD1	.	TRBV7-2	TRBJ1-1	TGTGCCAGCAGGTCACAGGGGGCGTACACTGAAGCTTTCTTT	CASRSQGAYTEAFF
.	.	TRBV10-3	TRBJ1-4	TGTGCCACACAGGCGGATGGGGGGTCTAATGAAAAACTGTTTTTT	CATQADGGSNEKLFF
TRBD2	.	TRBV30	TRBJ2-2	TGTGCCTGGAGTGGGGGACTACTCACCGGGGAGCTGTTTTTT	CAWSGGLLTGELFF
TRBD2	.	TRBV6-2/TRBV6-3	TRBJ2-7	TGTGCCAGCAGTTCCGGACTAGCGGGGTCCAGGAACGAGCAGTACTTC	CASSSGLAGSRNEQYF
.	.	TRBV19	TRBJ1-6	TGTGCCAGTAGTATCCGACGCCTCGGCGGTTCACCCCTCCACTTT	CASSIRRLGGSPLHF
TRBD1	.	TRBV11-1	TRBJ2-2	TGTGCCAGCAGCTTAAGGACAGGGGGCAGAGCCGGGGAGCTGTTTTTT	CASSLRTGGRAGELFF
TRBD2	.	TRBV24-1	TRBJ2-3	TGTGCCACCAGTGACCGAACTAGCGGGAGGGTTGCAGATACGCAGTATTTT	CATSDRTSGRVADTQYF
.	.	TRBV6-5	TRBJ2-2	TGTGCCAGCAGCCGCCGGGCCCGCACCGGGGAGCTGTTTTTT	CASSRRARTGELFF
.	.	TRBV6-6	TRBJ2-1	TGTGCCTCTTCCGGGACTCAGGCCAATGAGCAGTTCTTC	CASSGTQANEQFF
.	.	TRBV7-9	TRBJ1-1	TGTGCCAGCAGCTTAAACTGGGGGCCGAACACTGAAGCTTTCTTT	CASSLNWGPNTEAFF
.	.	TRBV18	TRBJ1-2	TGTGCCAGCTCACCACGAGATTATGGCTACACCTTC	CASSPRDYGYTF
.	.	TRBV7-6	TRBJ1-2	TGTGCCAGCAGCCCCGGGGCAGGGGCGAACTATGGCTACACCTTC	CASSPGAGANYGYTF
.	.	TRBV6-1	TRBJ1-4	TGTGCCAGCAGTGCCCCACCTGGCCGGGGTGAAAAACTGTTTTTT	CASSAPPGRGEKLFF
TRBD2	.	TRBV3-1/TRBV3-2	TRBJ2-2	TGTGCCAGCATCGCTAGCGGCCTCACCGGGGAGCTGTTTTTT	CASIASGLTGELFF
.	.	TRBV10-1	TRBJ2-3	TGCGCCAGCAGTGAGCGGCGGGGTTATAGCACAGATACGCAGTATTTT	CASSERRGYSTDTQYF
.	.	TRBV12-5	TRBJ2-3	TGTGCTAGTGGTTTAGGGCAGGGGACAGATACGCAGTATTTT	CASGLGQGTDTQYF
.	.	TRBV5-6	TRBJ2-7	TGTGCCAGCAGCTTGTTGGGACCCTACGAGCAGTACTTC	CASSLLGPYEQYF
TRBD1	.	TRBV6-5	TRBJ1-4	TGTGCCAGCAGTTACCATCTGGACAGGGTCGGAGAAAAACTGTTTTTT	CASSYHLDRVGEKLFF